Below, 27 T cell receptor beta chains from the same sample are listed, as sequenced in a study of OX40 agonist ivuxolimab in advanced cancers. The repertoire was sequenced with immunoSEQ multiplex PCR; TCRdb's copy has only in-frame clones and lacks some. The data hold around 15,000 clones, with about 85% observed a single time. The sample in question was CD4+ or CD8+ T cells sorted from blood, obtained in a trial of the OX40 agonist ivuxolimab. The receptors derive from an adult with an advanced solid tumor such as melanoma, head and neck, liver or kidney cancer.

CDR3 protein: CASSLKRPYEQYF. The CDR3 DNA reads as TGTGCCAGCAGTTTAAAGCGGCCCTACGAGCAGTACTTC. The chain is built from TRBV27 and TRBJ2-7; TRBD2 is a possible D gene (5 bases). The CDR3 loop spans 13 amino acids. Germline V lookup: CDR1 MNHEY, CDR2 SMNVEV (reference sequence). Trimming took 2 bases from V and 2 from J, leaving 7 bases between them.

The gene calls are TRBV6-5 and TRBJ2-7; a possible D gene is TRBD2 (5 bases). The CDR3 consists of 13 residues. Trimming removed 5 bases at V and 1 base at J, with 9 bases between. Germline CDR1 is MNHEY and CDR2 is SVGAGI. The CDR3, as DNA: TGTGCCAGCAGTGAGGGTGAGTCCTACGAGCAGTACTTC. Its protein product is CASSEGESYEQYF.

The DNA for the CDR3 is TGTGCCAGCAAGGGGGGCGCGAACACCGGGGAGCTGTTTTTT. Its translation: CASKGGANTGELFF. The chain combines TRBV9 with TRBJ2-2; tentatively, D is TRBD1 or TRBD2 (6 bases each). CDR1 is SGDLS, CDR2 YYNGEE, per germline. V lost 6 bases and J 0 bases, leaving 9 bases between the germline ends. The CDR3 has 14 amino acids.

This clone was counted a single time. This chain uses TRBV5-1 with TRBJ2-2; the match to TRBD1 covers 7 bases. The length of the CDR3 is 15 residues. Per the germline V gene, CDR1 is SGHRS and CDR2 is YFSETQ. Trimming took 0 bases from V and 5 from J; bases not matched to a gene: 4. CDR3 amino acids: CASSLVTGQTGELFF. In DNA form, the CDR3 reads TGCGCCAGCAGCTTGGTGACAGGGCAGACCGGGGAGCTGTTTTTT.

The chain uses TRBV27 and TRBJ2-7; 11 bases map to TRBD2. The CDR3 extends over 15 amino acids. The germline V gene encodes CDR1 MNHEY and CDR2 SMNVEV (reference sequence). J gave up 2 bases and V 5 bases, and 5 bases lay outside the gene matches. CDR3 residues: CASSATSGRTYEQYF. The CDR3 DNA sequence: TGTGCCAGCAGTGCCACTAGCGGGAGAACCTACGAGCAGTACTTC.

The chain employs TRBV29-1 and TRBJ2-7; D may be TRBD1 (6 bases). CDR1 and CDR2 (germline): SQVTM, ANQGSEA. The germline V and J ends were trimmed by 6 bases and 1 base, with 13 bases remaining between them. The CDR3 runs 13 residues. The CDR3 DNA reads as TGCAGCGTATTCCGGGACACATCCTACGAGCAGTACTTC. Translation gives CSVFRDTSYEQYF.

This clone has only one observation. The CDR3 sequence is CASSQDVGPYNEQFF. The CDR3 DNA reads as TGCGCCAGCAGCCAAGATGTCGGACCCTACAATGAGCAGTTCTTC. The chain joins TRBV4-3 to TRBJ2-1; the D is unclear. The CDR3 sequence is 15 residues long. Per germline, CDR1 LGHNA and CDR2 YSLEER. V dropped 0 bases and J dropped 2 bases, with 8 bases sitting between them.

This clone was detected a few times. The V and J genes are TRBV13 and TRBJ2-3; 9 bases match TRBD1. The germline gives CDR1 PRHDT, CDR2 FYEKMQ (reference sequence). The CDR3 is made up of 15 amino acids. Trimming cost V 5 bases and J 1 base; bases outside gene matches: 4. In nucleotides, the CDR3 is TGTGCCAGCAGCCTCCGGACAGGGGGCACAGATACGCAGTATTTT. Protein sequence: CASSLRTGGTDTQYF.

This chain's CDR3 is CASSLGTANTEAFF. Here the CDR3 DNA reads TGTGCCAGCAGCTTAGGGACGGCGAACACTGAAGCTTTCTTT. This sequence joins TRBV7-9 and TRBJ1-1; no reliable D call. The CDR3 is 14 residues long. The germline V gene encodes CDR1 SEHNR and CDR2 FQNEAQ (reference sequence). The V end lost 1 base, the J end lost 1 base, and 7 bases lay between the germline ends.

The count of this clone is one. The V and J genes are TRBV7-9 and TRBJ1-2; the match to TRBD1 covers 7 bases. Germline CDR1 is SEHNR and CDR2 is FQNEAQ (reference sequence). The CDR3 is 14 residues long. Trimming took 5 bases from V and 0 from J; bases not matched to a gene: 3. CDR3 nucleotide sequence: TGTGCCAGCAGCCGGGACAGAGCTAACTATGGCTACACCTTC. This codes for CASSRDRANYGYTF.

V gene TRBV9 combines with J gene TRBJ2-7, with TRBD2 matching 14 bases. The CDR3 totals 16 residues. Germline V CDR1 and CDR2: SGDLS, YYNGEE. V was pared by 4 bases and J by 7 bases, with 10 bases of the junction left unmatched. The CDR3 reads CASSLRLAGGPLEQYF. CDR3 nucleotides: TGTGCCAGCAGCCTCCGACTAGCGGGAGGGCCGTTGGAGCAGTACTTC.

The V gene is TRBV6-1, the J gene TRBJ1-5; D is uncertain. Trimming shortened V by 6 bases and J by 2 bases, and 11 bases separated the two germline ends. Per germline, CDR1 MNHNS and CDR2 SASEGT. This CDR3 is 14 amino acids long. CDR3 sequence: CASRRPGRNQPQHF. DNA of the CDR3: TGTGCCAGCAGACGACCCGGACGCAATCAGCCCCAGCATTTT.

The chain couples TRBV4-1 to TRBJ2-7; TRBD1 aligns across 7 bases. This CDR3 contains 14 residues. J gave up 2 bases and V 1 base, and 2 bases lay outside the gene matches. CDR1 is MGHRA, CDR2 YSYEKL, per germline. This CDR3 reads CASSQGTGTYEQYF. In nucleotides, the CDR3 is TGCGCCAGCAGCCAAGGGACAGGAACCTACGAGCAGTACTTC.

The chain has TRBV6-5 and TRBJ2-7; D ambiguous. The V gene lost 4 bases and the J gene lost 1 base, with 8 bases spanning the gap. From germline, CDR1 is MNHEY and CDR2 SVGAGI. The CDR3 loop spans 13 amino acids. CDR3 nucleotides: TGTGCCAGCAGTTTTTCTGCTTCCTACGAGCAGTACTTC. Its translation is CASSFSASYEQYF.

The gene calls are TRBV7-9 and TRBJ1-4, with TRBD1 as a possible D gene (5 bases). Germline lookup yields CDR1 SEHNR and CDR2 FQNEAQ (reference sequence). V gave up 5 bases and J gave up 2 bases, with 12 bases separating them. CDR3 length: 15 amino acids. CDR3 protein: CASSPPGRTNEKLFF. CDR3 nucleotides: TGTGCCAGCAGCCCACCAGGGCGGACTAATGAAAAACTGTTTTTT.

The chain links TRBV27 to TRBJ2-1; 9 bases agree with TRBD1. CDR1 MNHEY and CDR2 SMNVEV come from the germline V gene (reference sequence). The CDR3 consists of 14 residues. The trim removed 6 bases at V and 7 bases at J, leaving 7 bases unmatched. CDR3 nucleotide sequence: TGTGCCAGCAGGAATTACAGGGGGCTAAATGAGCAGTTCTTC. Encoded protein: CASRNYRGLNEQFF.

The V call is TRBV4-3, the J call TRBJ2-2; possible D gene TRBD1, 6 bases. From germline, CDR1 is LGHNA and CDR2 YSLEER. The CDR3 spans 18 residues. Trimming left V 0 bases short and J 0 bases short, with 14 bases between. The chain's CDR3 is CASSQEGSGTTNTGELFF. For the CDR3, the DNA is TGCGCCAGCAGCCAAGAGGGTTCCGGGACAACGAACACCGGGGAGCTGTTTTTT.

The gene calls are TRBV30 and TRBJ2-7, with TRBD1 as a possible D gene (6 bases). V was pared by 1 base and J by 5 bases, with 12 bases between. The germline gives CDR1 GTSNPN, CDR2 SVGIG (reference sequence). The CDR3 consists of 13 residues. CDR3 in DNA: TGTGCCTGGAGTGCTGGCAGGGGCGACGAGCAGTACTTC. Amino acids: CAWSAGRGDEQYF.

The V and J genes are TRBV27 and TRBJ2-5; D may correspond to TRBD1 or TRBD2 (5 bases each). The CDR3 has 13 amino acids. Germline CDR1 reads MNHEY; CDR2 reads SMNVEV (reference sequence). Between the trimmed V and J ends, which lost 4 bases and 3 bases, there was a span of 9 bases. CDR3 amino acids: CASSSGAEETQYF. The CDR3, as DNA: TGTGCCAGCAGTTCCGGGGCAGAAGAGACCCAGTACTTC.

The genes are TRBV11-2 and TRBJ2-5, with D possibly TRBD1 on 6 matching bases. Deletions cut 3 bases from V and 11 bases from J, with 10 bases between. Germline loops: CDR1 SGHAT, CDR2 FQNNGV. This CDR3 is built from 11 residues. DNA for the CDR3: TGTGCCAGCAGCTTCGGACAGTATCAGTACTTC. This sequence encodes CASSFGQYQYF.

This clone was observed once. CDR3 coding DNA: TGTGCCAGCAGTGTGACTAGCGGGAGTATCCAGTACTTC. Residues: CASSVTSGSIQYF. The chain employs TRBV28 and TRBJ2-5; TRBD2 matches at 12 bases. V was pared by 5 bases and J by 10 bases, with 5 bases of the junction left unmatched. CDR3 length: 13 residues. Germline V CDR1 and CDR2: MDHEN, SYDVKM.

V and J are TRBV19 and TRBJ2-7, with D maybe TRBD2 (6 bases). This CDR3 contains 15 residues. Trimming removed 3 bases at V and 3 bases at J, with 15 bases between. The germline CDR1 and CDR2 sequences are LNHDA and SQIVND (reference sequence). CDR3 in amino acids: CASSIGTSNYYEQYF. The CDR3 DNA follows: TGTGCCAGTAGTATCGGGACTTCAAATTACTACGAGCAGTACTTC.

The rearrangement uses TRBV30 and TRBJ2-3; D possibly corresponds to TRBD2 (6 bases). The CDR3 contains 14 residues. With 4 bases removed from V and 0 bases from J, the gap between germline ends came to 11 bases. CDR1 GTSNPN and CDR2 SVGIG come from the germline V gene (reference sequence). CDR3 DNA: TGTGCCTGGACGGGAGTGCTTAGCACAGATACGCAGTATTTT. Translating it yields CAWTGVLSTDTQYF.

This sequence joins TRBV28 and TRBJ1-5; D uncertain. The CDR3 sequence is 16 residues long. V lost 4 bases, J lost 3 bases, and 16 bases lay in between. Germline V CDR1 and CDR2: MDHEN, SYDVKM. The CDR3 sequence is CASSSYPITDNQPQHF. The CDR3 nucleotides read TGTGCCAGCAGTTCGTACCCTATTACGGACAATCAGCCCCAGCATTTT.

The chain links TRBV28 to TRBJ2-3, with D tentatively TRBD2 (7 bases). Germline assignment: CDR1 MDHEN and CDR2 SYDVKM. This CDR3 region has 15 residues. With 10 bases removed from V and 0 bases from J, the gap between germline ends came to 17 bases. For the CDR3, the DNA is TGTGCCACTGGGGGGGGCCTGGTAAGCACAGATACGCAGTATTTT. It codes for CATGGGLVSTDTQYF.

V usage is TRBV9 and J usage is TRBJ1-3, with 7 bases matching TRBD1. CDR1 and CDR2 from the germline V gene are SGDLS and YYNGEE. CDR3 length equals 15 residues. The V gene end was trimmed by 3 bases and the J gene end by 2 bases; junction bases not matched to a gene: 5. CDR3 in amino acids: CASSDVGQPGNTIYF. The CDR3 nucleotides read TGTGCCAGCAGCGACGTGGGACAGCCTGGAAACACCATATATTTT.

V gene TRBV9 combines with J gene TRBJ2-1; D not resolved. V was trimmed by 1 base and J by 9 bases, leaving 8 bases between them. CDR1 and CDR2 from the germline V gene are SGDLS and YYNGEE. The CDR3 totals 12 residues. This chain's CDR3 is CASSVNMGEQFF. DNA of the CDR3: TGTGCCAGCAGCGTAAACATGGGTGAGCAGTTCTTC.